The 30 T cell receptor beta chains in this list originate from one sample, sequenced in a study of shared clonotypes between healthy human individuals. Sequencing was performed with immunoSEQ multiplex PCR; in TCRdb, only in-frame clones are kept and a portion is missing. The sample lists 450,000 to 600,000 clones, 70% to 80% seen once, with 10% to 15% in the top ten. The sequencing input was PBMCs. All receptors come from a woman in her forties in good health. Some clones in this sample may be carry-over from other donors' samples.

The chain links TRBV4-2 to TRBJ2-1; no clear D. V was cut by 3 bases and J by 3 bases, with 12 bases left in between. The CDR3 length is 15 residues. CDR1 is LGHNA, CDR2 YNFKEQ, per germline. CDR3 DNA: TGTGCCAGCAGCCAGTTATACAGATACTACAATGAGCAGTTCTTC. Translating gives CASSQLYRYYNEQFF.

The CDR3 bases are TGTGCCAGCAGCCTCCCGGGCGGGAGGGAAAAACTGTTTTTT. This codes for CASSLPGGREKLFF. This chain uses TRBV4-2 with TRBJ1-4; D remains unclear. V was cut by 4 bases and J by 8 bases, with 14 bases left in between. The CDR3 is made up of 14 amino acids. Looked up from germline, CDR1 is LGHNA and CDR2 is YNFKEQ.

V is TRBV27 and J is TRBJ2-7, with 7 bases lining up with TRBD1. CDR3 length: 15 residues. The J segment lost 0 bases and the V segment lost 4 bases, leaving 6 bases of the junction unmatched. Germline V gene sequence: CDR1 MNHEY, CDR2 SMNVEV (reference sequence). CDR3 loop: CASSYRWDSSYEQYF. For the CDR3, the DNA is TGTGCCAGCAGTTATCGATGGGACAGCTCCTACGAGCAGTACTTC.

Comments on this clone: A much larger clone lies one base from this, so it may be a read error. Different DNA sequences within this sample yield the same CDR3. The V call is TRBV29-1, the J call TRBJ1-2; D gene ambiguous. Trimming left V 6 bases short and J 2 bases short, with 16 bases between. The CDR3 is made up of 14 amino acids. From germline, CDR1 is SQVTM and CDR2 ANQGSEA. For the CDR3, the DNA is TGCAGCGTCGCCCTCGGATCCGAGAACTATGGCTACACCTTC. This codes for CSVALGSENYGYTF.

About this clone: The identical CDR3 is also encoded by other nucleotide sequences in the sample. The genes are TRBV18 and TRBJ2-3, with a weak D call TRBD2 (6 bases). From germline, CDR1 is KGHSH and CDR2 LQKENI. CDR3 size: 16 residues. Deletions cut 1 base from V and 1 base from J, with 12 bases between. The chain's CDR3 is CASSPRGAGGTDTQYF. The CDR3 DNA follows: TGTGCCAGCTCACCACGGGGAGCGGGCGGCACAGATACGCAGTATTTT.

The chain recombines TRBV5-6 with TRBJ2-7; 7 bases map to TRBD2. The V segment lost 4 bases and the J segment 0 bases; nucleotides outside the gene matches: 7. Looked up from germline, CDR1 is SGHDT and CDR2 is YYEEEE. This CDR3 is built from 15 residues. The CDR3 nucleotides read TGTGCCAGCAGCCCGGTAGGCGGGAGCTCCTACGAGCAGTACTTC. It specifies CASSPVGGSSYEQYF.

This chain links TRBV7-9 with TRBJ2-2; possibly TRBD1 for D (5 bases). The CDR3 is 16 amino acids. The germline gives CDR1 SEHNR, CDR2 FQNEAQ (reference sequence). V was clipped by 4 bases and J by 1 base, with 13 bases between them. The CDR3: CASSSVRDLNTGELFF. Written as DNA, the CDR3 is TGTGCCAGCAGCTCAGTCAGGGATCTGAACACCGGGGAGCTGTTTTTT.

The gene calls are TRBV6-1 and TRBJ2-2; the match to TRBD2 covers 7 bases. The V segment lost 2 bases and the J segment 2 bases; nucleotides outside the gene matches: 5. This CDR3 spans 16 amino acids. Germline V gives CDR1 MNHNS, CDR2 SASEGT. The CDR3, as DNA: TGTGCCAGCAGTGAACAACTAGCGCACAACACCGGGGAGCTGTTTTTT. Translated, it gives CASSEQLAHNTGELFF.

The V and J genes are TRBV18 and TRBJ2-5; no clear D gene. Germline values: CDR1 KGHSH, CDR2 LQKENI. The CDR3 contains 14 residues. V gave up 3 bases and J gave up 5 bases, with 13 bases separating them. CDR3 residues: CASSPRRLAETQYF. CDR3 DNA: TGTGCCAGCTCACCCCGAAGGCTGGCGGAGACCCAGTACTTC.

This clone was observed once. The chain employs TRBV15 and TRBJ2-1; 9 bases fit TRBD2. The CDR3 has 18 residues. V lost 0 bases to trimming and J lost 5 bases; unmatched junction nucleotides: 11. CDR1 and CDR2 (germline): LNHNV, YYDKDF (reference sequence). CDR3 in amino acids: CATSRDPPGTSINNEQFF. As DNA, the CDR3 is TGTGCCACCAGCAGAGACCCCCCCGGGACTAGCATAAACAATGAGCAGTTCTTC.

This clone was seen only once. The sample has other DNA sequences that encode this CDR3 too. This rearrangement joins TRBV5-1 to TRBJ2-5; TRBD1 aligns across 7 bases. Looked up from germline, CDR1 is SGHRS and CDR2 is YFSETQ. V gave up 3 bases and J gave up 2 bases; unmatched junction bases: 4. The CDR3 is 14 amino acids. The CDR3 spells CASSSTTGQETQYF. CDR3 sequence (DNA): TGCGCCAGCAGCTCGACGACAGGGCAAGAGACCCAGTACTTC.

The chain carries TRBV28 and TRBJ1-2; a possible D gene is TRBD1 (5 bases). Germline-derived CDR1 and CDR2 are MDHEN and SYDVKM. Trimming pared 3 bases from V and 7 bases from J, leaving 15 bases between. This CDR3 has 14 amino acids. Written as DNA, the CDR3 is TGTGCCAGCAGTTTCGCACAGGTCCGGACTGGCTACACCTTC. It translates to CASSFAQVRTGYTF.

In its sample, this clone was seen once. The J gene is TRBJ1-1, the V gene TRBV5-8; no reliable D call. Trimming removed 4 bases from V and 4 bases from J, with 11 bases in between. Germline lookup yields CDR1 SGHTS and CDR2 YDEGEE. The CDR3 has 13 amino acids. CDR3 DNA sequence: TGTGCCAGCAGCCCATCAGGTTTCACTGAAGCTTTCTTT. It specifies CASSPSGFTEAFF.

The chain combines TRBV2 with TRBJ2-5; TRBD2 matches 14 bases. V trimming: 2 bases; J trimming: 6 bases; junction bases outside the gene matches: 11. Germline V gene data show CDR1 as SNHLY and CDR2 as FYNNEI. This CDR3 comprises 18 residues. CDR3 nucleotide sequence: TGTGCCAGCAGTGAATCATCCGGGACTAGCGGGAGAAGGAAGACCCAGTACTTC. Translating gives CASSESSGTSGRRKTQYF.

The CDR3 DNA reads as TGTGCCAGCTCACCGACCATCCAGGACACTAACTATGGCTACACCTTC. Protein: CASSPTIQDTNYGYTF. The gene calls are TRBV18 and TRBJ1-2; D perhaps matches TRBD1 (5 bases). The CDR3 contains 16 residues. V dropped 3 bases and J dropped 0 bases, with 14 bases sitting between them. From germline, CDR1 is KGHSH and CDR2 LQKENI.

V gene TRBV5-6 combines with J gene TRBJ2-1; D remains ambiguous. Germline CDR1 and CDR2: SGHDT and YYEEEE. The CDR3 totals 16 residues. The V end lost 0 bases, the J end lost 3 bases, and 13 bases lay between the germline ends. The CDR3 sequence: CASSLELGPLYNEQFF. CDR3 in DNA: TGTGCCAGCAGCTTGGAATTAGGGCCCCTCTACAATGAGCAGTTCTTC. Drawing the rest from reference TRBV5-6 and TRBJ2-1, the complete variable domain is DAGVTQSPTHLIKTRGQQVTLRCSPKSGHDTVSWYQQALGQGPQFIFQYYEEEERQRGNFPDRFSGHQFPNYSSELNVNALLLGDSALYLCASSLELGPLYNEQFFGPGTRLTVL.

The J gene is TRBJ1-4, the V gene TRBV21-1. TRBV21-1 is given as a pseudogene. CDR3 length: 13 amino acids. The DNA for the CDR3 is TGTGCCAGCAGCATCTCGGGGCTCGAAAAACTGTTTTTT. It encodes CASSISGLEKLFF.

This clone showed up just once. V usage is TRBV7-9 and J usage is TRBJ2-2, with a weak D call TRBD1 (5 bases). CDR3 length equals 16 residues. The V gene's germline CDR1 is SEHNR and CDR2 FQNEAQ (reference sequence). With 5 bases removed from V and 4 bases from J, the gap between germline ends came to 17 bases. CDR3 sequence (DNA): TGTGCCAGCAGCCCTGACAGATCTGCGACCACCGGGGAGCTGTTTTTT. This codes for CASSPDRSATTGELFF.

A remark on this clone: Other DNA variants within this sample encode the same CDR3. The rearrangement links TRBV5-1 to TRBJ1-1; unclear D gene. CDR3 length: 14 residues. Trimming shortened V by 0 bases and J by 1 base, and 7 bases separated the two germline ends. From germline, CDR1 is SGHRS and CDR2 YFSETQ. CDR3 sequence: CASSLGPTNTEAFF. In DNA form, the CDR3 reads TGCGCCAGCAGCTTGGGACCTACGAACACTGAAGCTTTCTTT. Combining the CDR3 with reference TRBV5-1 and TRBJ1-1 gives the whole variable domain KAGVTQTPRYLIKTRGQQVTLSCSPISGHRSVSWYQQTPGQGLQFLFEYFSETQRNKGNFPGRFSGRQFSNSRSEMNVSTLELGDSALYLCASSLGPTNTEAFFGQGTRLTVV.

The chain has TRBV28 and TRBJ2-5, with a tentative D call TRBD1 (6 bases). The germline CDR1 and CDR2 sequences are MDHEN and SYDVKM. The CDR3 runs to 15 residues. The V end was cut by 4 bases, the J end by 1 base, with 13 bases between. The CDR3 sequence is CASSWGWTAQETQYF. Written as DNA, the CDR3 is TGTGCCAGCAGTTGGGGGTGGACAGCCCAAGAGACCCAGTACTTC.

The CDR3 is CASSQALAASAYEQYF. The CDR3 DNA sequence: TGCGCCAGCAGCCAAGCACTAGCGGCGTCAGCCTACGAGCAGTACTTC. J is TRBJ2-5 and V is TRBV4-1; 8 nucleotides agree with TRBD2. The closer fit of TRBJ2-7 to the DNA end suggests the J call may be wrong. The CDR3 is 16 residues long. CDR1 is MGHRA and CDR2 is YSYEKL in the germline V gene.

Comment on this clone: A much more abundant neighbour one base away suggests this may be a read error. V usage is TRBV30 and J usage is TRBJ2-2; 9 bases line up with TRBD2. The CDR3 is 15 residues long. CDR1 and CDR2 (germline): GTSNPN, SVGIG (reference sequence). CDR3 residues: CVWSIVAGDGGELFF. CDR3 nucleotides: TGTGTCTGGAGTATAGTAGCGGGGGACGGTGGGGAGCTGTTTTTT.

The chain employs TRBV27 and TRBJ2-7; possible D gene TRBD2, 5 bases. The germline V gene encodes CDR1 MNHEY and CDR2 SMNVEV (reference sequence). The CDR3 is 15 amino acids. V was clipped by 2 bases and J by 7 bases, with 18 bases between them. This CDR3 is CASSLMSSSPGEQYF. The CDR3 nucleotides read TGTGCCAGCAGTTTAATGTCTAGCTCCCCGGGAGAGCAGTACTTC.

This clone was seen only once. The chain is built from TRBV7-3 and TRBJ2-1; possibly TRBD1 for D (6 bases). Germline V lookup: CDR1 SGHTA, CDR2 FQGTGA. The V end was cut by 5 bases, the J end by 13 bases, with 18 bases between. This CDR3 has 13 residues. CDR3 sequence (DNA): TGTGCCAGCAGCCCCCTCGGGCAGGGGACCCAGTTCTTC. Translating gives CASSPLGQGTQFF.

The chain employs TRBV5-4 and TRBJ2-5; 14 bases fit TRBD2. The V segment lost 4 bases and the J segment 5 bases; nucleotides outside the gene matches: 7. The CDR3 is 16 residues long. CDR1 is SGHNT and CDR2 is YYREEE in the germline V gene (reference sequence). CDR3 in DNA: TGTGCCAGCAGCGGAGGGACTAGCGGGAGTGGTGAGACCCAGTACTTC. Translated: CASSGGTSGSGETQYF. The variable domain in full, with the rest retrieved from reference TRBV5-4 and TRBJ2-5, is ETGVTQSPTHLIKTRGQQVTLRCSSQSGHNTVSWYQQALGQGPQFIFQYYREEENGRGNFPPRFSGLQFPNYSSELNVNALELDDSALYLCASSGGTSGSGETQYFGPGTRLLVL.

The chain uses TRBV6-4 and TRBJ2-2, with D uncertain. Trimming cost V 0 bases and J 6 bases, with 8 bases left between them. CDR3 length: 14 amino acids. Per germline, CDR1 MRHNA and CDR2 SNTAGT. The CDR3 loop is CASSDSSFSGELFF. CDR3 sequence (DNA): TGTGCCAGCAGTGACTCGAGCTTCTCCGGGGAGCTGTTTTTT.

This chain connects TRBV5-6 to TRBJ2-7; D is possibly TRBD2 (6 bases). Germline CDR1 reads SGHDT; CDR2 reads YYEEEE. This CDR3 region has 14 residues. The V gene lost 2 bases and the J gene lost 3 bases, with 12 bases spanning the gap. This chain's CDR3 is CASSLTAGNYEQYF. For the CDR3, the DNA is TGTGCCAGCAGCTTAACAGCGGGCAACTACGAGCAGTACTTC.

The chain employs TRBV11-2 and TRBJ2-1; 13 bases align to TRBD2. There are 16 residues in the CDR3. Per germline, CDR1 SGHAT and CDR2 FQNNGV. After removal of 5 bases from V and 8 bases from J, the junction contained 9 bases not matched to a gene. The CDR3 nucleotides are TGTGCCAGCAGCAGGACTAGCGGGAGTGTTGTGGATGAGCAGTTCTTC. Translating it yields CASSRTSGSVVDEQFF.

The rearrangement uses TRBV5-1 and TRBJ2-1; 13 bases agree with TRBD2. V lost 4 bases, J lost 0 bases, and 10 bases stayed unmatched. The germline CDR1 and CDR2 sequences are SGHRS and YFSETQ. CDR3 length equals 19 residues. The CDR3 DNA reads as TGCGCCAGCAGCCTTCCGGGACTAGCGGGAAAGACCTCCTACAATGAGCAGTTCTTC. Amino acid sequence: CASSLPGLAGKTSYNEQFF.

The chain uses TRBV10-1 and TRBJ2-3; 7 nucleotides match TRBD2. The CDR3 length is 16 residues. Germline values: CDR1 WNHNN, CDR2 SYGVQD (reference sequence). Trimming at V came to 2 bases and at J to 2 bases, leaving 7 bases not matched to a gene. CDR3 residues: CASSEGERGYTDTQYF. CDR3 sequence (DNA): TGCGCCAGCAGTGAGGGTGAGCGGGGATACACAGATACGCAGTATTTT.